A selection of T cell receptor beta chains follows, all from one sample in a study of monozygotic twins with inflammatory bowel disease. From the 5' RACE reads, TCRdb lists one entry per CDR3 protein and no DNA. This sample contains some 160,000 distinct CDR3 sequences. Sequenced material: blood. The receptors here all came from a human donor with ulcerative colitis or Crohn's disease, or a healthy co-twin of an affected twin (not recorded which). The CDR3 runs from the conserved cysteine through the conserved F or W.

v_gene	j_gene	CDR3aa
TRBV20-1	TRBJ2-1	CSASLTTYNEQFF
TRBV5-1	TRBJ2-1	CASSPVGSYNEQFF
TRBV5-1	TRBJ2-7	CASSLGPLAGGRYEQYF
TRBV14	TRBJ2-7	CASSPLAGDEQYF
TRBV2	TRBJ1-1	CASSEGEFANTEAFF
TRBV7-2	TRBJ2-1	CASSLVGGSNYNEQFF
TRBV20-1	TRBJ1-5	CSAGGDRQPQHF
TRBV5-1	TRBJ2-5	CASSGRTGYETQYF
TRBV25-1	TRBJ2-5	CASSEDGGLETQYF
TRBV6-5	TRBJ2-3	CASSYSKVPTDTQYF
TRBV12-3/TRBV12-4	TRBJ2-3	CASSLDSGASYTQYF
TRBV5-1	TRBJ1-4	CASSLSPGQSRTNEKLFF
TRBV7-8	TRBJ2-1	CASREGRDRLNEQFF
TRBV18	TRBJ2-7	CASRGQSTYEQYF
TRBV5-1	TRBJ2-1	CASTRTGGRALSYNEQFF
TRBV12-3/TRBV12-4	TRBJ1-4	CASSTSRNEKLFF
TRBV20-1	TRBJ2-7	CSASSQRPYEQYF
TRBV12-3/TRBV12-4	TRBJ1-2	CAILDRGRGYTF
TRBV10-3	TRBJ1-6	CAISDFRENSPLHF
TRBV9	TRBJ2-7	CASSVRDGSYEQYF
TRBV11-1	TRBJ1-1	CASSLASSGGVGNTEAFF
TRBV5-1	TRBJ1-2	CASSLVGAGEHGYTF
TRBV29-1	TRBJ1-2	CSVDPNYGYTF
TRBV20-1	TRBJ1-2	CSARAGTGGYGYTF
TRBV25-1	TRBJ2-1	CASSEDLSSRYNEQFF
TRBV19	TRBJ1-1	CASKRGITEAFF
TRBV5-1	TRBJ2-1	CASSFISGRHEQFF
TRBV20-1	TRBJ2-7	CSARGRSFPYEQYF